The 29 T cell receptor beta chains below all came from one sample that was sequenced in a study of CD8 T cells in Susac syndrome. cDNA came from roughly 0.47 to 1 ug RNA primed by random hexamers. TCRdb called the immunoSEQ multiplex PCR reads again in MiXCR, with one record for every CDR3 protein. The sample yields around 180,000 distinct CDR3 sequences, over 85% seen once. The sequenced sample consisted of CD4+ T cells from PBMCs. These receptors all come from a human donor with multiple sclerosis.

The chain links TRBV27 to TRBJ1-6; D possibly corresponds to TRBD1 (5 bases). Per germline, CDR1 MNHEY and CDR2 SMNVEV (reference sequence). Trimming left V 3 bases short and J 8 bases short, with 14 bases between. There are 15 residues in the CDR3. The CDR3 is CASSFMGRFDSPLHF. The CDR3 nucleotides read TGTGCCAGCAGTTTTATGGGGCGGTTTGATTCACCCCTCCACTTT.

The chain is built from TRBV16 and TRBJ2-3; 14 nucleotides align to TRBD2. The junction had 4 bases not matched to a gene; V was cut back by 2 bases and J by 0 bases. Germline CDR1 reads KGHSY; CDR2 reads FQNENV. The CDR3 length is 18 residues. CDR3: CASSQGTSGSLSTDTQYF. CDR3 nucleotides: TGTGCCAGCAGCCAAGGGACTAGCGGGAGTCTAAGCACAGATACGCAGTATTTT.

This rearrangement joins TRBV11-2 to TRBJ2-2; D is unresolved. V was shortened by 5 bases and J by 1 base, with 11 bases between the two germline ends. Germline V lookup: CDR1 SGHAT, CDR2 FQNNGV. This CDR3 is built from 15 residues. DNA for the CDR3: TGTGCCAGCAGCCCGATTAAGGGGAACACCGGGGAGCTGTTTTTT. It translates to CASSPIKGNTGELFF.

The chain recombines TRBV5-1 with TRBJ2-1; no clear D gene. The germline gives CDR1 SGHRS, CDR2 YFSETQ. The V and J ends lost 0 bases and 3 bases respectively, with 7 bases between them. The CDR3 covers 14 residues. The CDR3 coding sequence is TGCGCCAGCAGCTTGGAAGGCGACTACAATGAGCAGTTCTTC. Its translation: CASSLEGDYNEQFF.

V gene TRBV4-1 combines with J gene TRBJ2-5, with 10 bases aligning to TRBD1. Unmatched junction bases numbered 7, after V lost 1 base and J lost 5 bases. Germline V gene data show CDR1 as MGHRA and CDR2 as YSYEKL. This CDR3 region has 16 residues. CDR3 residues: CASSQGGQGRWETQYF. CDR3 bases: TGCGCCAGCAGCCAAGGGGGACAGGGGCGGTGGGAGACCCAGTACTTC.

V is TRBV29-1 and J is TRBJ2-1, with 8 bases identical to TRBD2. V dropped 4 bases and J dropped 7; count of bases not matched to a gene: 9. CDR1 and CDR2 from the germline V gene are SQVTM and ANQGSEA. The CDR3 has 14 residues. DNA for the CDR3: TGCAGCGTTGTATCAGCGGGGGTAGTTAATGAGCAGTTCTTC. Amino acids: CSVVSAGVVNEQFF.

CDR3 residues: CSAYPGQGLYNEQFF. As DNA, the CDR3 is TGCAGTGCTTATCCGGGACAGGGTCTCTACAATGAGCAGTTCTTC. This chain joins TRBV20-1 and TRBJ2-1; TRBD1 agrees at 9 bases. The CDR3 covers 15 residues. The germline gives CDR1 DFQATT, CDR2 SNEGSKA (reference sequence). The V gene end was trimmed by 5 bases and the J gene end by 3 bases; junction bases not matched to a gene: 8.

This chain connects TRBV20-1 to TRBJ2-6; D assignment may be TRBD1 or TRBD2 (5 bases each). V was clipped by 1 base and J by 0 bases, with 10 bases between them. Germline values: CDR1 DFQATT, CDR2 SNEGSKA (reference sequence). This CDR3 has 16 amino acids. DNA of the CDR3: TGCAGTGCTAGAGGGGACGGGGACTCTGGGGCCAACGTCCTGACTTTC. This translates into CSARGDGDSGANVLTF.

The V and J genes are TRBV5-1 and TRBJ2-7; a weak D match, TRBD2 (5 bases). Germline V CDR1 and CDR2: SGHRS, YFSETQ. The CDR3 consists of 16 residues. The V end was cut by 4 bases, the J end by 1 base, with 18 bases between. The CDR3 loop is CASSPLGGGGSYEQYF. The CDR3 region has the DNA TGCGCCAGCAGCCCCTTAGGCGGAGGCGGTTCCTACGAGCAGTACTTC.

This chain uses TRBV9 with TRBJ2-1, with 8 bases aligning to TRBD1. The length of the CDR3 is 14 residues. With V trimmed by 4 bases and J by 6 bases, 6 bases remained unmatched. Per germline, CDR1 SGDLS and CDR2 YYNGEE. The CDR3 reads CASSPRTGSNEQFF. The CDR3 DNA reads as TGTGCCAGCAGCCCGAGGACAGGGAGCAATGAGCAGTTCTTC.

The CDR3 sequence: CSARVEGSPLHF. The CDR3 bases are TGCAGTGCTAGAGTGGAGGGCTCACCCCTCCACTTT. The J gene is TRBJ1-6, the V gene TRBV20-1; no clear D. The CDR3 runs 12 residues. V shed 1 base and J shed 10 bases, with 8 bases lying between them. CDR1 DFQATT and CDR2 SNEGSKA come from the germline V gene (reference sequence).

CDR3 sequence reads: CASTPGRSYNEQFF. The CDR3 DNA is TGTGCCAGCACCCCGGGTCGCTCCTACAATGAGCAGTTCTTC. V gene TRBV28 combines with J gene TRBJ2-1, with D hard to call. The V end lost 7 bases, the J end lost 0 bases, and 10 bases lay between the germline ends. The CDR3 is made up of 14 amino acids. The germline V gene has CDR1 MDHEN and CDR2 SYDVKM.

The CDR3 nucleotides are TGTGCCAGCAGCCCAGGACTAGCGGGGGTCATGAACACCGGGGAGCTGTTTTTT. Its translation: CASSPGLAGVMNTGELFF. The J gene is TRBJ2-2, the V gene TRBV7-2; TRBD2 matches at 13 bases. Germline loops: CDR1 SGHTA, CDR2 FQGNSA. V lost 5 bases and J lost 1; bases outside the gene matches: 7. CDR3 length: 18 amino acids.

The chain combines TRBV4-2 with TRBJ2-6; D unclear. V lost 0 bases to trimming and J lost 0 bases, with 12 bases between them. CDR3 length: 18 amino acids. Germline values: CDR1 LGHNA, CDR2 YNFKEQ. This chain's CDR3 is CASSQEPGYSSGANVLTF. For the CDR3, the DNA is TGTGCCAGCAGCCAAGAACCGGGTTACAGCTCTGGGGCCAACGTCCTGACTTTC.

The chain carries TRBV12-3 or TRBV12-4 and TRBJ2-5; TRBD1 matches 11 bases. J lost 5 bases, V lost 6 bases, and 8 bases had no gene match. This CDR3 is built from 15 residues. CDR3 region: CASSPGTGGLETQYF. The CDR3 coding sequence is TGTGCCAGCAGCCCGGGGACAGGGGGTCTGGAGACCCAGTACTTC.

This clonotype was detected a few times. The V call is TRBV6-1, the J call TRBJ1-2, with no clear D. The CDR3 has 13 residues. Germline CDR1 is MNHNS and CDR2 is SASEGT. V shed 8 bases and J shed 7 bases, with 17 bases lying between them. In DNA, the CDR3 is TGTGCCAGCCGCTCGGCCGGGAGAAGTGGCTACACCTTC. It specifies CASRSAGRSGYTF.

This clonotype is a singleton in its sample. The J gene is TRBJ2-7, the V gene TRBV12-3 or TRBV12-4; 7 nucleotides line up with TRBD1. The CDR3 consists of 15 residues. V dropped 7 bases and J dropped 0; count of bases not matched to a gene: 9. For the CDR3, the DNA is TGTGCCAGCAAACGCGGCAGGGGGAGCTCCTACGAGCAGTACTTC. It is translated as CASKRGRGSSYEQYF.

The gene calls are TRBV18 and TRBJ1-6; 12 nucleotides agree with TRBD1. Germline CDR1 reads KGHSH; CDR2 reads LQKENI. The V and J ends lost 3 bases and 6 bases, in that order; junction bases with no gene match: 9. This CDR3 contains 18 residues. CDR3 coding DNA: TGTGCCAGCTCACCGCGGGACAGGGGGCCGGTTGGTAATTCACCCCTCCACTTT. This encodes CASSPRDRGPVGNSPLHF.

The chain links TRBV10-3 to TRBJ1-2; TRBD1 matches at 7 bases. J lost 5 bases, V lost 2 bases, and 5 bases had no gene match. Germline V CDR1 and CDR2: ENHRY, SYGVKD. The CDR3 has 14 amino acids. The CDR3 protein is CAISETGQTYGYTF. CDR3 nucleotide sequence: TGTGCCATCAGTGAGACGGGACAGACATATGGCTACACCTTC.

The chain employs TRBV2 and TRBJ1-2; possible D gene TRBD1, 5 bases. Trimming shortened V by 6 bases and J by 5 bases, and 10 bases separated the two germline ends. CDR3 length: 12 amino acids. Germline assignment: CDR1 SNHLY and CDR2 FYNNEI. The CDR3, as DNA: TGTGCCAGCAGGGGGGACGTTTATGGCTACACCTTC. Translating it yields CASRGDVYGYTF. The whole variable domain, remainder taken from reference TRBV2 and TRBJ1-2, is EPEVTQTPSHQVTQMGQEVILRCVPISNHLYFYWYRQILGQKVEFLVSFYNNEISEKSEIFDDQFSVERPDGSNFTLKIRSTKLEDSAMYFCASRGDVYGYTFGSGTRLTVV.

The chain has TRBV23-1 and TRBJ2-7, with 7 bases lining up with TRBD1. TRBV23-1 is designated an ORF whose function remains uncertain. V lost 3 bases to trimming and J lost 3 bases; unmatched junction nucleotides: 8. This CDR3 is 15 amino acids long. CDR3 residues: CASSHLPTGHYEQYF. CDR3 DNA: TGCGCCAGCAGTCATCTCCCGACAGGGCACTACGAGCAGTACTTC.

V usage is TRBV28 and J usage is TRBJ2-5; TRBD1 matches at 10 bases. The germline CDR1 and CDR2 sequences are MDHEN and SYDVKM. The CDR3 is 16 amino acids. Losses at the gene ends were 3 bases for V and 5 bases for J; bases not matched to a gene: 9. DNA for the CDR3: TGTGCCAGCAGTTTCCGGGGACAGGGGCAGGGTGAGACCCAGTACTTC. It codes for CASSFRGQGQGETQYF. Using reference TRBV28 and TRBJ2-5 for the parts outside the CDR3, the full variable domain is DVKVTQSSRYLVKRTGEKVFLECVQDMDHENMFWYRQDPGLGLRLIYFSYDVKMKEKGDIPEGYSVSREKKERFSLILESASTNQTSMYLCASSFRGQGQGETQYFGPGTRLLVL.

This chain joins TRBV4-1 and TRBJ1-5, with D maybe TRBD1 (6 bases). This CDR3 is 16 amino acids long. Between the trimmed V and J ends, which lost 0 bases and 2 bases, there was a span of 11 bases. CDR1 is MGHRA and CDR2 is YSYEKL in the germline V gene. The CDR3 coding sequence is TGCGCCAGCAGCCAAGATGGGGGCCTGGGCAATCAGCCCCAGCATTTT. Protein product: CASSQDGGLGNQPQHF.

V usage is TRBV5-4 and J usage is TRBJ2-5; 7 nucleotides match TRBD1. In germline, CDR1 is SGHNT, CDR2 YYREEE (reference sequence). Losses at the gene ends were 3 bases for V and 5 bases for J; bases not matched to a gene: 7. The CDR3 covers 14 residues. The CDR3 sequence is CASSSGQREETQYF. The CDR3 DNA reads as TGTGCCAGCAGCTCGGGACAGAGGGAGGAGACCCAGTACTTC.

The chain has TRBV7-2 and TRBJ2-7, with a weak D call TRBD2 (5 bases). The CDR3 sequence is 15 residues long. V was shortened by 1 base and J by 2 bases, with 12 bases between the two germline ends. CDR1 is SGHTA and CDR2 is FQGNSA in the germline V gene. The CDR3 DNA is TGTGCCAGCAGCTTAGGGGTCGGGAAACCCTACGAGCAGTACTTC. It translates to CASSLGVGKPYEQYF.

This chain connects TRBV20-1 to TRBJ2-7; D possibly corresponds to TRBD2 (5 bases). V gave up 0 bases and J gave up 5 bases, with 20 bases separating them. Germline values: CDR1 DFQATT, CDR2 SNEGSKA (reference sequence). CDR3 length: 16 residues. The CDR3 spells CSARDVRTTNGDEQYF. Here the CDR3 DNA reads TGCAGTGCTAGAGATGTCAGAACAACTAACGGGGACGAGCAGTACTTC.

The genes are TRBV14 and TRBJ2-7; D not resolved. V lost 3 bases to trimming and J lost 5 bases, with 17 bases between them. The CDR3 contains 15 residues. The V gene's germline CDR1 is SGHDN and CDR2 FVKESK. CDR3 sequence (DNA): TGTGCCAGCAGCCAGTTGATATTGGGGTTCGACGAGCAGTACTTC. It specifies CASSQLILGFDEQYF.

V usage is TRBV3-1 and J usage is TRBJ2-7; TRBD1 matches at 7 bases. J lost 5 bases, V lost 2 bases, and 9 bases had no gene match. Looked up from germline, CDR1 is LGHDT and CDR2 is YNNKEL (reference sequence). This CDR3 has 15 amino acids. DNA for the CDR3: TGTGCCAGCAGCCAACTAATTCGGGACAGTAACGAGCAGTACTTC. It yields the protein CASSQLIRDSNEQYF.

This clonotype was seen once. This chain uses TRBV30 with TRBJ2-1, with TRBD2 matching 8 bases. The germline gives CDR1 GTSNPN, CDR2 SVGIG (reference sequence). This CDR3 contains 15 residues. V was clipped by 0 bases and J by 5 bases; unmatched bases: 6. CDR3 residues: CAWSVPGGPDNEQFF. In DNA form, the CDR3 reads TGTGCCTGGAGTGTACCGGGAGGGCCTGACAATGAGCAGTTCTTC.